This T cell receptor (beta chain) was captured in a study of blood T cell repertoires in COVID-19. Study at large: Acute and convalescent COVID-19 samples came from the United States, Italy and Spain. PBMCs, B-cell-depleted T cells, or T cells were the source of the cDNA or gDNA that made up the material.

Recruits, aged roughly 18 to 90 years, lived in about two dozen US areas. Each participant's cohort was designated according to participant-reported clinical history. This CDR3 is 14 amino acids long. Between the trimmed V and J ends, which lost 3 bases and 0 bases, there was a span of 8 bases. Germline V CDR1 and CDR2: MNHEY, SMNVEV (reference sequence). The method was immunoSEQ multiplex PCR; TCRdb's version includes in-frame clones alone and lacks a portion of them. Among about 210,000 clones listed, roughly 90% were seen once. This receptor was obtained from a man aged 18-30 years with acute COVID-19. Sequenced: PBMCs or T cells enriched from blood (not recorded which). The gene calls are TRBV27 and TRBJ2-5; D is unclear. The CDR3 loop reads CASSFMANQETQYF. The CDR3 DNA reads as TGTGCCAGCAGTTTTATGGCCAACCAAGAGACCCAGTACTTC.